These 15 T cell receptor delta chains were sequenced from one sample in a study of γδ T cells in repeated Plasmodium falciparum infection. Bulk repertoires came from Vgamma9/Vdelta2+ or Vdelta2-negative gammadelta T cells flow-sorted from PBMC. TCRdb re-processed the multiplex PCR reads using CATT. This sample has some 51,000 delta-chain clones, with more than 1.5% found just once. The sample taken for sequencing was gamma-delta T cells from blood. The receptors come from a pool of human donors (malaria-infected and uninfected, not separated).

This clone was seen a few times. With a far larger clone one base away, a read error is the likely cause. The rearrangement links TRDV1 to TRDJ1, with D perhaps being TRDD2 or TRDD3 (5 bases each). Assignment of the J gene here rests on matching the DNA to germline, because TCRdb gives none. The CDR3 runs to 19 residues. Germline V CDR1 and CDR2: TSWWSYY, QGS. V lost 3 bases and J 3 bases, leaving 26 bases between the germline ends. The CDR3 is CALGDPYWFSPPYADKLIF. In DNA form, the CDR3 reads TGTGCTCTTGGGGACCCCTACTGGTTCTCACCACCCTACGCCGATAAACTCATCTTT.

Ten or more counts support this clone. The protein given by TCRdb reflects a much larger clone and differs at residue 12 from this DNA's translation, likely from a read error; the protein shown is the DNA's translation. This chain uses TRDV2 with TRDJ3, with 10 bases that match TRDD3. The J gene, left out of TCRdb, was set here by checking the DNA against germline. Germline V gene lookup returns CDR1 GEAIGNYY and CDR2 EKD. The length of the CDR3 is 21 residues. Trimming took 2 bases from V and 3 from J; bases not matched to a gene: 15. CDR3 in amino acids: CACDKLMGDTKANWDTRQMFF. The CDR3 DNA reads TGTGCCTGTGACAAGTTGATGGGGGATACCAAAGCGAACTGGGACACCCGACAGATGTTTTTC.

A remark on this clone: Translating this DNA gives a protein that differs at residue 4 from the TCRdb one, which belongs to a much larger clone; a read error is likely, and the protein shown is this translation. The chain is built from TRDV1 and TRDJ1; 13 bases fit TRDD3. TCRdb does not report a J gene; here it was assigned by matching the DNA to germline references. The CDR3 totals 22 residues. Germline V CDR1 and CDR2: TSWWSYY, QGS. CDR3 nucleotide sequence: TGTGCTCTTGAGGAACCCCCGGGATTCATACTGGGGGATACGGTTCGTACCGATAAACTCATCTTT. This gives the protein CALEEPPGFILGDTVRTDKLIF.

Notes on this clone: With only one base between it and a far larger clone, this is likely a read error. This sample also contains other DNA sequences that code for the same CDR3. The CDR3 DNA reads as TGTGCCTGCGACACCTTGGGGCTCGCCGATAAACTCATCTTT. Amino acids: CACDTLGLADKLIF. The chain couples TRDV2 to TRDJ1; TRDD3 might be the D (5 bases). Matching the DNA to germline supplied the J gene, which TCRdb does not give. The CDR3 loop spans 14 amino acids. Per germline, CDR1 GEAIGNYY and CDR2 EKD.

The sample holds many counts of this clone. TCRdb's protein for this DNA is that of a much larger clone and differs from the translation at residue 13, likely a read error; the protein shown is the DNA translation. This rearrangement joins TRDV2 to TRDJ3; 9 bases fit TRDD3. Since TCRdb gives no J gene, matching the DNA to germline was used here to assign it. In germline, CDR1 is GEAIGNYY, CDR2 EKD. This CDR3 is built from 19 residues. In nucleotides, the CDR3 is TGTGCCTGTGACTCCGTGGGGGATAGGAGCTCCTGGAACACCCGACAGATGTTTTTC. Its protein is CACDSVGDRSSWNTRQMFF.

With respect to this clone: The TCRdb record carries a much larger clone's protein, which differs from this DNA's translation at residue 13; a read error is the likely cause, and the protein listed here is the DNA translation. The chain employs TRDV1 and TRDJ1; 8 nucleotides match TRDD2. The CDR3 covers 20 residues. Germline V gene data show CDR1 as TSWWSYY and CDR2 as QGS. The J segment lost 0 bases and the V segment lost 4 bases, leaving 19 bases of the junction unmatched. CDR3 nucleotides: TGTGCTCTTGGGGTAATAAAACTTCCTACTGGGATGAAACACACCGATAAACTCATCTTT. It specifies CALGVIKLPTGMKHTDKLIF.

There are many counts of this clone. The protein in TCRdb stems from a much larger clone and differs at residue 7 from this DNA's translation, likely a read error; here the protein is translated from the DNA. V is TRDV3 and J is TRDJ1; D ambiguous. There are 17 residues in the CDR3. The V gene's germline CDR1 is TVYSNPD and CDR2 GDNSRS (reference sequence). Trimming stripped 1 base from V and 8 bases from J, with 29 bases between. CDR3 protein: CAFKSTISFRGYRKLIF. For the CDR3, the DNA is TGTGCCTTTAAATCTACGATCAGCTTTCGCGGGTACAGAAAACTCATCTTT.

This clone showed up many times. The V gene is TRDV1, the J gene TRDJ1; 11 nucleotides line up with TRDD3. TCRdb records no J gene; here it was assigned by comparing the DNA to germline. The CDR3 covers 24 residues. Germline CDR1 is TSWWSYY and CDR2 is QGS. After removal of 2 bases from V and 4 bases from J, the junction contained 30 bases not matched to a gene. The CDR3 reads CALGECLENPNWGIAWYRSDKLIF. As DNA, the CDR3 is TGTGCTCTTGGGGAATGTCTCGAAAACCCGAACTGGGGGATAGCGTGGTATCGCAGCGATAAACTCATCTTT.

This clone has at least ten counts. The protein TCRdb gives is from a much larger clone and does not agree with this DNA's translation at residue 12, likely a read error; the protein shown here comes from the DNA. The rearrangement links TRDV3 to TRDJ1; tentative D call: TRDD2 (5 bases). The V end was cut by 2 bases, the J end by 0 bases, with 34 bases between. The CDR3 loop spans 21 amino acids. The germline V gene has CDR1 TVYSNPD and CDR2 GDNSRS (reference sequence). The CDR3: CAFCRAFKSMRGNSYTDKLIF. For the CDR3, the DNA is TGTGCCTTTTGCCGGGCCTTCAAGTCGATGAGGGGCAACTCGTACACCGATAAACTCATCTTT.

This clone was counted at least ten times. This DNA translates differently at residue 5 from the TCRdb protein, which is that of a much larger clone; a read error is likely, and the protein shown is the DNA's own translation. The chain carries TRDV1 and TRDJ1; 10 bases align to TRDD3. TCRdb supplies no J gene; here it was assigned by aligning the nucleotide sequence to germline. This CDR3 contains 21 residues. Germline V gene sequence: CDR1 TSWWSYY, CDR2 QGS. The V and J ends lost 5 bases and 3 bases, in that order; junction bases with no gene match: 24. CDR3 loop: CALGRRLLLWGIPMASDKLIF. CDR3 in DNA: TGTGCTCTTGGGAGAAGGTTACTACTTTGGGGGATACCCATGGCGTCCGATAAACTCATCTTT.

Turning to this clone: With a far larger clone one base away, a read error is the likely cause. The sample holds other DNA sequences that translate to the same CDR3. V and J are TRDV2 and TRDJ1, with 13 bases aligning to TRDD3. TCRdb does not report a J gene; here it was assigned by matching the DNA to germline references. The CDR3 is 23 amino acids. J lost 0 bases, V lost 0 bases, and 21 bases had no gene match. Germline assignment: CDR1 GEAIGNYY and CDR2 EKD. The CDR3 coding sequence is TGTGCCTGTGACACCGTAAAAGGTCAAATACTGGGGGATACGGACAGGTACACCGATAAACTCATCTTT. As protein: CACDTVKGQILGDTDRYTDKLIF.

This clone was observed a handful of times. With a far larger clone one base away, a read error is the likely cause. The same CDR3 arises from other DNA sequences in this sample as well. This chain links TRDV2 with TRDJ1; maybe TRDD3 (6 bases). The J gene was missing in TCRdb and was found by matching the end of the DNA to germline. This CDR3 region has 15 residues. CDR1 and CDR2 from the germline V gene are GEAIGNYY and EKD. The germline V and J ends were trimmed by 4 bases and 4 bases, with 18 bases remaining between them. Here the CDR3 reads CACDVVGGQGDKLIF. CDR3 in DNA: TGTGCCTGTGATGTGGTGGGGGGCCAAGGCGATAAACTCATCTTT.

This clone was observed many times. Given a far larger clone just one base away, this is likely a sequencing read error. Other nucleotide sequences in the sample specify the same CDR3. The chain combines TRDV1 with TRDJ1; 9 nucleotides agree with TRDD2. There are 17 residues in the CDR3. Germline V lookup: CDR1 TSWWSYY, CDR2 QGS. Unmatched junction bases numbered 16, after V lost 3 bases and J lost 8 bases. CDR3 amino acids: CALGDQPFLRLWGKLIF. The DNA of the CDR3 is TGTGCTCTTGGGGACCAGCCCTTCCTACGTCTCTGGGGGAAACTCATCTTT.

The table lists this clone with a few counts. The mismatch at residue 21 between this DNA's translation and the TCRdb protein of a much larger clone likely reflects a read error; the protein shown is translated from the DNA. The V and J genes are TRDV1 and TRDJ1; D uncertain. TCRdb gives no J gene; it was assigned here by matching the DNA to germline. From germline, CDR1 is TSWWSYY and CDR2 QGS. CDR3 length equals 24 residues. The CDR3 here is CALGELKVLEPLPRVRIYTDRLIF. The DNA for the CDR3 is TGTGCTCTTGGGGAACTTAAAGTACTAGAGCCATTACCTCGCGTACGCATCTACACCGATAGACTCATCTTT.

This clone occurred many times. A far larger clone is off by one base, so a read error is likely. This chain connects TRDV3 to TRDJ1, with 9 bases lining up with TRDD3. The CDR3 runs 20 residues. CDR1 and CDR2 from the germline V gene are TVYSNPD and GDNSRS (reference sequence). The CDR3 region has the DNA TGTGCCTTCCAGAAGGCCTTCCTGTACTGGGGGACTCACCTAACCGATAAACCCATCTTT. Encoded protein: CAFQKAFLYWGTHLTDKPIF.